Listed below are T cell receptor beta chains from one sample, sequenced in a study of OX40 agonist ivuxolimab in advanced cancers. Clones were sequenced by immunoSEQ multiplex PCR, and TCRdb holds only the in-frame ones, with some missing. There are around 21,000 clones in the sample; around 83% occur only once, and 30% to 35% lies in the top ten. Sequencing used CD4+ or CD8+ T cells sorted from blood, obtained in a trial of the OX40 agonist ivuxolimab. These receptors came from an adult with an advanced solid tumor such as melanoma, head and neck, liver or kidney cancer. Both conserved end residues are part of each CDR3. A D gene is named only where the DNA matches it firmly. Clone size is given for some rows only: seen once, a few or many times, or a class if the clone is expanded.

v_call	clone_size	j_call	d_call	cdr3_nt	cdr3_aa
TRBV4-2	-	TRBJ2-7	TRBD2	TGTGCCAGCAGCCAGGTTCTACCGGGACTAGCGGGAGGGTTAAGGGACGAGCAGTACTTC	CASSQVLPGLAGGLRDEQYF
TRBV5-1	-	TRBJ2-5	TRBD2	TGCGCCAGCAGCCCTAGCGGGAGGGCGGAGACCCAGTACTTC	CASSPSGRAETQYF
TRBV2	-	TRBJ2-1	TRBD2	TGTGCCAGCAGCATAGGGACTAGCGGGTACAATGAGCAGTTCTTC	CASSIGTSGYNEQFF
TRBV2	-	TRBJ2-1	-	TGTGCCAGCAGGGATACTCCCGTCTTTCCCGAGTACAATGAGCAGTTCTTC	CASRDTPVFPEYNEQFF
TRBV19	-	TRBJ2-3	TRBD1	TGTGCCAGTAGTAGGGGGACAGGCACAGATACGCAGTATTTT	CASSRGTGTDTQYF
TRBV27	-	TRBJ2-1	TRBD2	TGTGCCAGCAGTCCAGGACTAGCGGGAGTTAATGAGCAGTTCTTC	CASSPGLAGVNEQFF
TRBV5-1	medium-sized	TRBJ1-1	-	TGCGCCAGCGGAGATTTGAACACTGAAGCTTTCTTT	CASGDLNTEAFF
TRBV4-2	many	TRBJ2-7	TRBD1	TGTGCCAGCAGCGACCTTGGGACAGGGAATTTGCGCCGGCAGTACTTC	CASSDLGTGNLRRQYF
TRBV7-6	-	TRBJ1-6	TRBD1	TGTGCCAGCAGCTTAGAGACAGGGTGGTCCCCGAATTCACCCCTCCACTTT	CASSLETGWSPNSPLHF
TRBV5-1	-	TRBJ2-4	TRBD1	TGCGCCAGCAGCGGCGGACAGGGAGGCATTCAGTACTTC	CASSGGQGGIQYF
TRBV7-6	-	TRBJ2-1	TRBD2	TGTGCCAGCAGCTTAGAGGTAGCGGGCGTCTACAATGAGCAGTTCTTC	CASSLEVAGVYNEQFF